This entry describes one T cell receptor beta chain. These data originate in a study of blood T cell repertoires in COVID-19. As for the study in general: Collection of acute and convalescent COVID-19 samples took place in the United States, Italy and Spain.

Germline-derived CDR1 and CDR2 are SEHNR and FQNEAQ (reference sequence). This CDR3 contains 13 residues. V lost 0 bases to trimming and J lost 8 bases, with 5 bases between them. The repertoire was sequenced with immunoSEQ multiplex PCR; TCRdb's copy has only in-frame clones and lacks some. The sample has about 47,000 clones; over 70% are singletons. The receptor's source is a human donor with active COVID-19. The donor label of this sample is uncertain. The rearrangement uses TRBV7-9 and TRBJ1-6; D remains unclear. Sequenced sample: peripheral blood. CDR3 residues: CASSLAGDSPLHF. The CDR3 nucleotides read TGTGCCAGCAGCTTAGCCGGTGATTCACCCCTCCACTTT.